This T cell receptor beta chain was observed in a study of CD8+ T cells in alopecia areata. Whole-study context: At a dose of 5 to 10 mg twice daily, oral tofacitinib was given to treated patients.

Reverse transcribed after extraction, RNA yielded cDNA as the sequencing template. The method was immunoSEQ multiplex PCR; TCRdb's version includes in-frame clones alone and lacks a portion of them. The sample holds fewer than 200,000 clones, 50% to 70% seen once. CDR1 and CDR2 from the germline V gene are MGHRA and YSYEKL. CDR3 length: 18 residues. V dropped 4 bases and J dropped 0; count of bases not matched to a gene: 12. Punch biopsies of lesional scalp, plus peripheral blood, were taken from alopecia areata patients. As regards this clone: Its antigen is currently unknown.

Study outcomes and limitations: Possibly as an HLA-related effect, TCR sharing across patients appeared less clear than in mice.

Specimen: CD4+ T cells sorted from blood, collected at week 0. This chain connects TRBV4-1 to TRBJ1-1; 9 bases line up with TRBD1. This TCR came from a human donor with alopecia areata. CDR3 region: CASSLGNRGLGMNTEAFF. CDR3 bases: TGCGCCAGCAGCCTGGGAAACAGGGGGCTAGGGATGAACACTGAAGCTTTCTTT.